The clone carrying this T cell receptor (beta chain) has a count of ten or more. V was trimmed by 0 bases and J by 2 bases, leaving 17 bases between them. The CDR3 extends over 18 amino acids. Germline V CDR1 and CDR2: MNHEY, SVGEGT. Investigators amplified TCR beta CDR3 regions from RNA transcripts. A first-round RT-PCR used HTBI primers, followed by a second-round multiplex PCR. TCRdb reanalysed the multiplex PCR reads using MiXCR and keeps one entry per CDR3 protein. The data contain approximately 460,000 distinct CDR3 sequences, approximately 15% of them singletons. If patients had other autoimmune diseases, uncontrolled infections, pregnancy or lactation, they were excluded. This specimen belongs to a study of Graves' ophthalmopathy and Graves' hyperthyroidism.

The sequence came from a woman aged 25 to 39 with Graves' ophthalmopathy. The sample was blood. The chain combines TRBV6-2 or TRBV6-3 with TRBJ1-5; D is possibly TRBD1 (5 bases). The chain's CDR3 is CASSYSMRGRYRNQPQHF. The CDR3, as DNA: TGTGCCAGCAGTTACTCGATGCGGGGGAGATATCGCAATCAGCCCCAGCATTTT.